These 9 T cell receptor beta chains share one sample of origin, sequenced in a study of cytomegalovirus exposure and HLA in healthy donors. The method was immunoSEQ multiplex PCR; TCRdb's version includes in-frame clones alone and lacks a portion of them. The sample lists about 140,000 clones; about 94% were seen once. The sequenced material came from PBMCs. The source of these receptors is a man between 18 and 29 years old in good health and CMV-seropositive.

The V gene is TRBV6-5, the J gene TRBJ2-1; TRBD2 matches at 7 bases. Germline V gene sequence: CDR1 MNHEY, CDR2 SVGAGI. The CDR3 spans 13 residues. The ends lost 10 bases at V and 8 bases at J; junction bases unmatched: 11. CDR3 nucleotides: TGTGCCACCCGCCGACTAGCCCCCGATGAGCAGTTCTTC. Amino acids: CATRRLAPDEQFF.

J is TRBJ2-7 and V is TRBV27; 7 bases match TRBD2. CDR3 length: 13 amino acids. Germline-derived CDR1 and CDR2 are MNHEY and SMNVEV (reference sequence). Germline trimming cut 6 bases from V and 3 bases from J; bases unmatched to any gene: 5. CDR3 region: CASRASGDYEQYF. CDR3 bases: TGTGCCAGCAGGGCTAGCGGAGACTACGAGCAGTACTTC.

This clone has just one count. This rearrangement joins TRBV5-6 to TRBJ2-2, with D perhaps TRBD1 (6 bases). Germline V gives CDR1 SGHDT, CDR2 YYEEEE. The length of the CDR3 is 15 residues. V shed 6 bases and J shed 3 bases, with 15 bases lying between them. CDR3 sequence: CASTYTGFDTGELFF. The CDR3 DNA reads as TGTGCCAGCACCTATACAGGGTTTGACACCGGGGAGCTGTTTTTT. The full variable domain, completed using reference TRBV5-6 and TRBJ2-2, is DAGVTQSPTHLIKTRGQQVTLRCSPKSGHDTVSWYQQALGQGPQFIFQYYEEEERQRGNFPDRFSGHQFPNYSSELNVNALLLGDSALYLCASTYTGFDTGELFFGEGSRLTVL.

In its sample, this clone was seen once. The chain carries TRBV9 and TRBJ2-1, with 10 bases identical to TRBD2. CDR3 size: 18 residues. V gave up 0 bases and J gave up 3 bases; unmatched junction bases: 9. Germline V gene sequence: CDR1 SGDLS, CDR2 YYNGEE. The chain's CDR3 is CASSVAESGRAVYNEQFF. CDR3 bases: TGTGCCAGCAGCGTAGCGGAAAGCGGGAGGGCCGTCTACAATGAGCAGTTCTTC.

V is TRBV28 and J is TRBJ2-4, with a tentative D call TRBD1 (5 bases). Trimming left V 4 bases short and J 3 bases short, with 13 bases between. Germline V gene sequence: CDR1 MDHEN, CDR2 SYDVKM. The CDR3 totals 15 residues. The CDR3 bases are TGTGCCAGCAGTTCAAAGGGGTTTGTCAAAAACATTCAGTACTTC. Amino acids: CASSSKGFVKNIQYF.

Written as DNA, the CDR3 is TGCAGCGTCGATTCCGGGACAGGGGGAGCTGAAGCTTTCTTT. It translates to CSVDSGTGGAEAFF. The chain recombines TRBV29-1 with TRBJ1-1; TRBD1 matches at 11 bases. The length of the CDR3 is 14 residues. CDR1 is SQVTM, CDR2 ANQGSEA, per germline. V trimming: 6 bases; J trimming: 6 bases; junction bases outside the gene matches: 9.

CDR3 protein: CASSSLPSGGLSGANVLTF. CDR3 sequence (DNA): TGTGCCAGCAGCTCTCTTCCCTCGGGAGGCCTCTCTGGGGCCAACGTCCTGACTTTC. V is TRBV7-9 and J is TRBJ2-6; TRBD2 agrees at 7 bases. Germline CDR1 and CDR2: SEHNR and FQNEAQ (reference sequence). V lost 4 bases to trimming and J lost 0 bases; unmatched junction nucleotides: 12. The CDR3 extends over 19 amino acids. The full variable domain, completed using reference TRBV7-9 and TRBJ2-6, is DTGVSQNPRHKITKRGQNVTFRCDPISEHNRLYWYRQTLGQGPEFLTYFQNEAQLEKSRLLSDRFSAERPKGSFSTLEIQRTEQGDSAMYLCASSSLPSGGLSGANVLTFGAGSRLTVL.

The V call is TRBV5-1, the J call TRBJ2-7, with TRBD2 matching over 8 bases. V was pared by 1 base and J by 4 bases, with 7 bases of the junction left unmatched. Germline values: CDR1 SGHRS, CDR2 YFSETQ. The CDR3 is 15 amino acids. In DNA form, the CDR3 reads TGCGCCAGCAGCTTGATGCCAGCGGGAGAATACGAGCAGTACTTC. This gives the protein CASSLMPAGEYEQYF. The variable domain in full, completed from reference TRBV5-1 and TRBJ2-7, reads KAGVTQTPRYLIKTRGQQVTLSCSPISGHRSVSWYQQTPGQGLQFLFEYFSETQRNKGNFPGRFSGRQFSNSRSEMNVSTLELGDSALYLCASSLMPAGEYEQYFGPGTRLTVT.

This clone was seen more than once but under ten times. The CDR3 protein is CASSTSGRSINTQYF. Written as DNA, the CDR3 is TGCGCCAGCAGTACTAGCGGGAGGTCCATAAATACGCAGTATTTT. The rearrangement uses TRBV10-2 and TRBJ2-3, with 12 bases aligning to TRBD2. V lost 5 bases, J lost 7 bases, and 7 bases stayed unmatched. This CDR3 has 15 residues. In germline, CDR1 is WSHSY, CDR2 SAAADI.